The subject of this entry is one T cell receptor (beta chain). Other nucleotide sequences from this sample produce the same CDR3. Generated by immunoSEQ multiplex PCR, the TCRdb table keeps only in-frame clones and is missing some. The sample comprises 250,000 to 300,000 clones, roughly 91% of which are singletons, and 8.5% to 14% rests with the top ten. This sample stems from a study of blood T cell repertoires in COVID-19. Study-wide background: The origin of the acute and convalescent COVID-19 samples was the United States, Italy and Spain. In each case, the material was cDNA or gDNA derived from T cells, B-cell-depleted T cells, or PBMCs.

While infection was still active, Seattle patients were enrolled and then followed longitudinally. J was trimmed by 2 bases and V by 5 bases; bases with no gene match: 5. CDR3 length: 14 amino acids. Germline V gene sequence: CDR1 SGHNT, CDR2 YYREEE (reference sequence). The TCR was taken from a woman aged 25 to 39 with COVID-19, enrolled during active disease. Sequencing was carried out using peripheral blood. The chain uses TRBV5-4 and TRBJ2-5; TRBD2 aligns across 8 bases. The CDR3, as DNA: TGTGCCAGCAGTTCGGCGGGGGGTCAAGAGACCCAGTACTTC. Translation: CASSSAGGQETQYF.